These 21 T cell receptor beta chains were all obtained from the same sample, sequenced in a study of T cells in Graves' hyperthyroidism and ophthalmopathy. TCR beta CDR3 regions were amplified from RNA transcripts. First-round RT-PCR of the TCR CDR3 relied on the HTBI primer set. TCRdb passed the multiplex PCR reads through MiXCR, listing each CDR3 protein once. The sample lists a few hundred thousand distinct CDR3 sequences; less than 25% were seen once. The sample taken for sequencing was blood. The origin of the receptors is a man between 18 and 29 years old with Graves' hyperthyroidism.

This clonotype was observed a handful of times. The J gene is TRBJ1-2, the V gene TRBV2, with D possibly TRBD1 on 5 matching bases. The CDR3 is made up of 15 amino acids. V was trimmed by 8 bases and J by 3 bases, leaving 19 bases between them. Germline V gene lookup returns CDR1 SNHLY and CDR2 FYNNEI. CDR3 loop: CASGFLFDSYYGYTF. DNA of the CDR3: TGTGCCAGCGGCTTTCTCTTCGACAGTTACTATGGCTACACCTTC. The whole variable domain, filled in from reference TRBV2 and TRBJ1-2, reads EPEVTQTPSHQVTQMGQEVILRCVPISNHLYFYWYRQILGQKVEFLVSFYNNEISEKSEIFDDQFSVERPDGSNFTLKIRSTKLEDSAMYFCASGFLFDSYYGYTFGSGTRLTVV.

The chain employs TRBV7-2 and TRBJ1-2; tentatively, D is TRBD1 (5 bases). Germline V gene sequence: CDR1 SGHTA, CDR2 FQGNSA. The CDR3 extends over 13 amino acids. Trimming took 2 bases from V and 4 from J, leaving 8 bases between them. CDR3 sequence: CASSLPGLYGYTF. The DNA for the CDR3 is TGTGCCAGCAGCTTACCAGGGCTCTATGGCTACACCTTC.

V and J are TRBV6-5 and TRBJ1-2; perhaps TRBD1 as D (5 bases). This CDR3 comprises 15 residues. The V gene lost 4 bases and the J gene lost 0 bases, with 12 bases spanning the gap. Germline lookup yields CDR1 MNHEY and CDR2 SVGAGI. CDR3 in DNA: TGTGCCAGCAGTTCCCGGGGCAGCCCTAACTATGGCTACACCTTC. It codes for CASSSRGSPNYGYTF.

In its sample, this clonotype was seen many times. The chain combines TRBV30 with TRBJ1-2; a weak D match, TRBD1 (5 bases). CDR3 length equals 16 residues. Looked up from germline, CDR1 is GTSNPN and CDR2 is SVGIG (reference sequence). V was pared by 1 base and J by 8 bases, with 23 bases between. The chain's CDR3 is CAWSAPGGSSFSGYTF. For the CDR3, the DNA is TGTGCCTGGAGTGCCCCGGGGGGGTCAAGCTTCTCCGGCTACACCTTC.

The chain is built from TRBV24-1 and TRBJ1-1; D is unresolved. The germline V and J ends were trimmed by 7 bases and 3 bases, with 2 bases remaining between them. The CDR3 totals 10 residues. Germline V gene data show CDR1 as KGHDR and CDR2 as SFDVKD. CDR3 in amino acids: CATRDTEAFF. The CDR3 region has the DNA TGTGCCACCAGGGACACTGAAGCTTTCTTT.

The sample holds many counts of this clonotype. The rearrangement joins TRBV6-5 to TRBJ2-2, with D perhaps assigned TRBD1 or TRBD2 (6 bases each). Looked up from germline, CDR1 is MNHEY and CDR2 is SVGAGI. The length of the CDR3 is 16 residues. V was clipped by 5 bases and J by 12 bases, with 25 bases between them. This chain's CDR3 is CASSRKWGALTEKLFF. CDR3 nucleotide sequence: TGTGCCAGCAGTCGTAAGTGGGGGGCCCTCACGGAGAAGCTGTTTTTT.

This clonotype was found many times. The V call is TRBV6-1, the J call TRBJ1-1; perhaps TRBD1 as D (5 bases). Trimming left V 6 bases short and J 5 bases short, with 22 bases between. Germline V gene data show CDR1 as MNHNS and CDR2 as SASEGT. CDR3 size: 16 residues. This CDR3 reads CASSETLQSGGTEAFF. The CDR3 region has the DNA TGTGCCAGCAGCGAAACCCTTCAGTCGGGGGGGACTGAAGCTTTCTTT.

The chain combines TRBV28 with TRBJ2-5; 14 positions agree with TRBD2. The germline gives CDR1 MDHEN, CDR2 SYDVKM. V trimming: 6 bases; J trimming: 6 bases; junction bases outside the gene matches: 6. This CDR3 contains 15 residues. The CDR3 sequence: CASSLGTSGRKTQYF. The CDR3, as DNA: TGTGCCAGCAGCTTGGGGACTAGCGGGAGAAAGACCCAGTACTTC. The complete variable domain, with remaining parts taken from reference TRBV28 and TRBJ2-5, reads DVKVTQSSRYLVKRTGEKVFLECVQDMDHENMFWYRQDPGLGLRLIYFSYDVKMKEKGDIPEGYSVSREKKERFSLILESASTNQTSMYLCASSLGTSGRKTQYFGPGTRLLVL.

This chain joins TRBV28 and TRBJ1-3; D may be TRBD1 (5 bases). The CDR3 runs to 15 residues. The V end was cut by 4 bases, the J end by 0 bases, with 10 bases between. Germline CDR1 reads MDHEN; CDR2 reads SYDVKM. The CDR3 region is CASSSGQISGNTIYF. The CDR3 DNA is TGTGCCAGCAGTTCCGGACAAATCTCTGGAAACACCATATATTTT.

The CDR3 nucleotides read TGTGCCAGCAGCCCGAGATACAGGGGGCCCACTGAAGCTTTCTTT. Translating it yields CASSPRYRGPTEAFF. The chain employs TRBV7-9 and TRBJ1-1; 9 bases map to TRBD1. This CDR3 comprises 15 residues. Germline trimming cut 5 bases from V and 4 bases from J; bases unmatched to any gene: 8. Germline V gives CDR1 SEHNR, CDR2 FQNEAQ (reference sequence).

The rearrangement links TRBV6-2 or TRBV6-3 to TRBJ1-2; D not certain. The germline V and J ends were trimmed by 0 bases and 7 bases, with 9 bases remaining between them. In germline, CDR1 is MNHEY, CDR2 SVGEGT. CDR3 size: 13 residues. CDR3 residues: CASSYSGESGYTF. DNA for the CDR3: TGTGCCAGCAGTTACTCAGGAGAGAGTGGCTACACCTTC.

This clonotype was counted only a few times. The J gene is TRBJ2-5, the V gene TRBV5-5; D not resolved. Germline assignment: CDR1 SGHKS and CDR2 YYEKEE (reference sequence). Trimming cost V 4 bases and J 2 bases, with 12 bases left between them. The CDR3 spans 14 residues. The CDR3 loop is CASSRGIGQETQYF. The CDR3 nucleotides are TGTGCCAGCAGCCGTGGGATCGGACAAGAGACCCAGTACTTC.

There are many counts of this clonotype. J is TRBJ2-7 and V is TRBV6-4; D tentatively fits TRBD1 or TRBD2 (6 bases each). The CDR3 extends over 19 amino acids. Per germline, CDR1 MRHNA and CDR2 SNTAGT. Trimming removed 8 bases at V and 3 bases at J, with 32 bases between. The CDR3 reads CASFITRDKALRGIYEQYF. The CDR3 nucleotides read TGTGCCAGCTTCATTACGCGGGACAAGGCCCTAAGGGGGATCTACGAGCAGTACTTC.

The sample holds many counts of this clonotype. The genes are TRBV14 and TRBJ1-1, with TRBD1 identical over 8 bases. Looked up from germline, CDR1 is SGHDN and CDR2 is FVKESK. The CDR3 contains 15 residues. Losses at the gene ends were 6 bases for V and 0 bases for J; bases not matched to a gene: 6. The CDR3 nucleotides are TGTGCCAGCAGGGACAGGGATATCCTGAACACTGAAGCTTTCTTT. This sequence encodes CASRDRDILNTEAFF. The full variable domain, completed using reference TRBV14 and TRBJ1-1, is EAGVTQFPSHSVIEKGQTVTLRCDPISGHDNLYWYRRVMGKEIKFLLHFVKESKQDESGMPNNRFLAERTGGTYSTLKVQPAELEDSGVYFCASRDRDILNTEAFFGQGTRLTVV.

This clonotype was counted between two and nine times. This rearrangement joins TRBV2 to TRBJ1-2, with a tentative D call TRBD1 (5 bases). Germline CDR1 is SNHLY and CDR2 is FYNNEI. CDR3 size: 15 residues. The V gene lost 2 bases and the J gene lost 4 bases, with 14 bases spanning the gap. CDR3 residues: CASSERRRESYGYTF. As DNA, the CDR3 is TGTGCCAGCAGTGAAAGGCGCAGGGAAAGCTATGGCTACACCTTC. The variable domain in full, with the rest retrieved from reference TRBV2 and TRBJ1-2, is EPEVTQTPSHQVTQMGQEVILRCVPISNHLYFYWYRQILGQKVEFLVSFYNNEISEKSEIFDDQFSVERPDGSNFTLKIRSTKLEDSAMYFCASSERRRESYGYTFGSGTRLTVV.

This clonotype was detected a few times. This rearrangement joins TRBV6-1 to TRBJ1-2; 8 nucleotides match TRBD1. This CDR3 is built from 14 residues. The ends lost 6 bases at V and 5 bases at J; junction bases unmatched: 8. Germline values: CDR1 MNHNS, CDR2 SASEGT. This CDR3 is CASRDRDGSYGYTF. In DNA, the CDR3 is TGTGCCAGCAGGGACAGGGATGGGAGTTATGGCTACACCTTC.

V is TRBV2 and J is TRBJ1-1; 8 bases agree with TRBD1. Per the germline V gene, CDR1 is SNHLY and CDR2 is FYNNEI. The CDR3 runs 13 residues. V was pared by 6 bases and J by 6 bases, with 6 bases of the junction left unmatched. The CDR3 coding sequence is TGTGCCAGCAGCTGGACAGGGCGGGCTGAAGCTTTCTTT. It encodes CASSWTGRAEAFF.

The table lists this clonotype with a few counts. The chain links TRBV12-3 or TRBV12-4 to TRBJ1-1, with TRBD1 as a possible D gene (5 bases). The CDR3 loop spans 12 amino acids. Trimming stripped 6 bases from V and 4 bases from J, with 9 bases between. The CDR3 is CASRIDSTEAFF. Here the CDR3 DNA reads TGTGCCAGCAGGATAGACAGCACTGAAGCTTTCTTT.

In the case of this clonotype: A much larger clone sits a single nucleotide away, making a read error possible. The chain uses TRBV9 and TRBJ1-2; D is undetermined. The germline gives CDR1 SGDLS, CDR2 YYNGEE. CDR3 length: 13 amino acids. CDR3 sequence (DNA): TGTTCCAGCAGCGTAGATAGTTATGGAGGCTACACCTTC. This translates into CSSSVDSYGGYTF.

This clonotype was recorded many times. The chain carries TRBV2 and TRBJ1-5; D might be TRBD1 (5 bases). The CDR3 has 17 amino acids. V lost 6 bases and J 4 bases, leaving 22 bases between the germline ends. Germline V gene sequence: CDR1 SNHLY, CDR2 FYNNEI. Written as DNA, the CDR3 is TGTGCCAGCAGCTATATTACTGGACATTTAACTAATCAGCCCCAGCATTTT. It translates to CASSYITGHLTNQPQHF. The full variable domain, its missing parts supplied by reference TRBV2 and TRBJ1-5, is EPEVTQTPSHQVTQMGQEVILRCVPISNHLYFYWYRQILGQKVEFLVSFYNNEISEKSEIFDDQFSVERPDGSNFTLKIRSTKLEDSAMYFCASSYITGHLTNQPQHFGDGTRLSIL.

This clonotype appeared many times. V usage is TRBV24-1 and J usage is TRBJ2-2; D may correspond to TRBD1 or TRBD2 (5 bases each). Germline CDR1 reads KGHDR; CDR2 reads SFDVKD. The CDR3 runs 14 residues. V shed 4 bases and J shed 6 bases, with 11 bases lying between them. CDR3: CATSDPLGPGELFF. CDR3 nucleotides: TGTGCCACCAGTGACCCCTTGGGACCCGGGGAGCTGTTTTTT.